The 15 T cell receptor beta chains reported below all come from one sample, sequenced in a study of T cell changes during pregnancy in multiple sclerosis. Produced via immunoSEQ multiplex PCR; TCRdb's table is partial and in-frame only. This table holds approximately 130,000 clones, under 95% found once. Here the sequenced sample was peripheral blood, taken before pregnancy. The receptor set was obtained from a female donor with multiple sclerosis, enrolled in a pregnancy study.

The J gene is TRBJ2-7, the V gene TRBV10-1; possible D gene TRBD2, 5 bases. The CDR3 contains 14 residues. The V gene's germline CDR1 is WNHNN and CDR2 SYGVQD (reference sequence). Trimming removed 4 bases from V and 2 bases from J, with 12 bases in between. This CDR3 reads CASSVRGLPYEQYF. The CDR3 nucleotides read TGCGCCAGCAGTGTTCGCGGGCTCCCCTACGAGCAGTACTTC.

The chain employs TRBV28 and TRBJ2-7; 10 nucleotides line up with TRBD1. V shed 3 bases and J 5 bases; nucleotides not matched to a gene: 7. The CDR3 is 15 residues long. Germline loops: CDR1 MDHEN, CDR2 SYDVKM. CDR3 DNA sequence: TGTGCCAGCAGTTTGGTGGACAGGGGGAGGCACGAGCAGTACTTC. Amino acids: CASSLVDRGRHEQYF.

The chain carries TRBV5-1 and TRBJ2-1, with 10 bases identical to TRBD2. The V segment lost 2 bases and the J segment 6 bases; nucleotides outside the gene matches: 8. Germline V gene data show CDR1 as SGHRS and CDR2 as YFSETQ. The CDR3 totals 16 residues. This chain's CDR3 is CASSFLAGATGNEQFF. The DNA of the CDR3 is TGCGCCAGCAGCTTCCTAGCGGGAGCCACTGGCAATGAGCAGTTCTTC.

V is TRBV6-1 and J is TRBJ1-2, with D tentatively TRBD1 (6 bases). The CDR3 runs 15 residues. V shed 5 bases and J shed 3 bases, with 16 bases lying between them. Germline CDR1 reads MNHNS; CDR2 reads SASEGT. The chain's CDR3 is CASSPRTAGDYGYTF. CDR3 DNA: TGTGCCAGCAGTCCTCGGACAGCGGGGGACTATGGCTACACCTTC.

A word on this clone: One end of the junction does not line up with germline, which may come from a read error. The J gene is TRBJ2-5, the V gene TRBV7-8, with 12 nucleotides matching TRBD2. This CDR3 comprises 15 residues. Germline V gives CDR1 SGHVS, CDR2 FQNEAQ. This CDR3 is CASSLAGGYSETQYF. The CDR3 DNA reads as TGTGCCAGCAGCCTAGCGGGGGGGTATAGTGAGACCCAGTACTTC. The complete variable domain, with remaining parts taken from reference TRBV7-8 and TRBJ2-5, reads GAGVSQSPRYKVAKRGQDVALRCDPISGHVSLFWYQQALGQGPEFLTYFQNEAQLDKSGLPSDRFFAERPEGSVSTLKIQRTQQEDSAVYLCASSLAGGYSETQYFGPGTRLLVL.

This clone was seen just once. The gene calls are TRBV30 and TRBJ1-4, with 11 bases aligning to TRBD1. The CDR3 has 19 amino acids. With V trimmed by 3 bases and J by 3 bases, 15 bases remained unmatched. Germline V gene sequence: CDR1 GTSNPN, CDR2 SVGIG (reference sequence). The CDR3 DNA reads TGTGCCTGGAGCAAAAGGACAGGGGGCATCTTTATGCCTAATGAAAAACTGTTTTTT. Its protein is CAWSKRTGGIFMPNEKLFF.

This chain uses TRBV9 with TRBJ1-1; 7 nucleotides agree with TRBD1. CDR3 size: 14 residues. Germline trimming cut 0 bases from V and 6 bases from J; bases unmatched to any gene: 5. Germline V CDR1 and CDR2: SGDLS, YYNGEE. CDR3 protein: CASSVEGAGAEAFF. The CDR3 DNA reads TGTGCCAGCAGCGTAGAGGGGGCAGGAGCTGAAGCTTTCTTT.

The chain recombines TRBV2 with TRBJ2-1, with a tentative D call TRBD2 (5 bases). Between the trimmed V and J ends, which lost 6 bases and 3 bases, there was a span of 12 bases. The CDR3 totals 14 residues. CDR1 is SNHLY, CDR2 FYNNEI, per germline. The CDR3 protein is CASRIASLYNEQFF. The CDR3 DNA follows: TGTGCCAGCAGAATAGCGTCTCTCTACAATGAGCAGTTCTTC.

The rearrangement uses TRBV18 and TRBJ1-5; D not certain. Trimming took 5 bases from V and 0 from J, leaving 5 bases between them. CDR3 length: 13 amino acids. Germline values: CDR1 KGHSH, CDR2 LQKENI. The CDR3 nucleotides are TGTGCCAGCTCAACAGATAGCAATCAGCCCCAGCATTTT. Residues: CASSTDSNQPQHF.

This clone was counted a single time. The J gene is TRBJ1-5, the V gene TRBV6-1; tentatively, D is TRBD1 (5 bases). Germline lookup yields CDR1 MNHNS and CDR2 SASEGT. The CDR3 covers 13 residues. The ends were cut back, 7 bases at V and 10 bases at J, with 17 bases in the middle. CDR3 sequence (DNA): TGTGCCAGCACCTTGGGACTGCAGCGTCCCCAGCATTTT. Its translation: CASTLGLQRPQHF.

As regards this clone: At one boundary the junction diverges from the germline segment, which might be a read error. The chain is built from TRBV28 and TRBJ1-1; the D is unclear. This CDR3 contains 13 residues. Germline CDR1 and CDR2: MDHEN and SYDVKM. CDR3: CASSPRKNIEAFF. CDR3 DNA: TGTGCCAGCAGCCCTAGAAAAAACATTGAAGCTTTCTTT.

The chain employs TRBV6-5 and TRBJ1-1, with D perhaps matching TRBD1 (6 bases). Trimming took 4 bases from V and 5 from J, leaving 14 bases between them. The germline gives CDR1 MNHEY, CDR2 SVGAGI. CDR3 length: 14 amino acids. CDR3 protein: CASSLRGAPTEAFF. In nucleotides, the CDR3 is TGTGCCAGCAGTTTGCGGGGGGCGCCGACTGAAGCTTTCTTT.

The chain has TRBV5-6 and TRBJ2-3; 7 positions match TRBD1. The V and J ends lost 4 bases and 1 base, in that order; junction bases with no gene match: 6. CDR3 length: 15 amino acids. CDR1 and CDR2 (germline): SGHDT, YYEEEE. The CDR3 coding sequence is TGTGCCAGCAGCGAGACAGGGCGTGGCACAGATACGCAGTATTTT. This sequence encodes CASSETGRGTDTQYF.

This clone has a handful of counts. The chain recombines TRBV11-2 with TRBJ1-5; D ambiguous. The CDR3 is 13 amino acids. V was shortened by 1 base and J by 4 bases, with 5 bases between the two germline ends. Per the germline V gene, CDR1 is SGHAT and CDR2 is FQNNGV. This chain's CDR3 is CASSLGTNQPQHF. In DNA form, the CDR3 reads TGTGCCAGCAGCTTAGGTACAAATCAGCCCCAGCATTTT.

The rearrangement links TRBV30 to TRBJ1-1; a weak D match, TRBD1 (6 bases). V was shortened by 5 bases and J by 11 bases, with 18 bases between the two germline ends. This CDR3 spans 12 amino acids. The germline V gene encodes CDR1 GTSNPN and CDR2 SVGIG (reference sequence). The CDR3 loop reads CAWSGGEFQAFF. The CDR3 DNA sequence: TGTGCCTGGTCGGGGGGCGAGTTCCAGGCTTTCTTT.